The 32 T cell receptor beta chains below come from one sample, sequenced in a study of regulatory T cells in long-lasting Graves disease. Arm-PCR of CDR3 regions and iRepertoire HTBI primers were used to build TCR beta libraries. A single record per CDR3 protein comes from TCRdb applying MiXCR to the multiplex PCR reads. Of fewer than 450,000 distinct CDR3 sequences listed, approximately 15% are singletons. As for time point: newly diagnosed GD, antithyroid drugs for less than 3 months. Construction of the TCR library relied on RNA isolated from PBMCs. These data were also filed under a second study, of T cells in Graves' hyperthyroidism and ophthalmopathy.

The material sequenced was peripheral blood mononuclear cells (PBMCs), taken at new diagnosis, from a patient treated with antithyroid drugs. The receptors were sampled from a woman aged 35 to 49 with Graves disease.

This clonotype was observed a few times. As DNA, the CDR3 is TGTGCCAGTAACGAACTGCCCGGGACAGGGAGCACCGGGGAGCTGTTTTTT. Its translation: CASNELPGTGSTGELFF. The rearrangement uses TRBV19 and TRBJ2-2, with TRBD1 matching over 9 bases. The CDR3 consists of 17 residues. Germline V gene sequence: CDR1 LNHDA, CDR2 SQIVND (reference sequence). Trimming cost V 7 bases and J 4 bases; bases outside gene matches: 13.

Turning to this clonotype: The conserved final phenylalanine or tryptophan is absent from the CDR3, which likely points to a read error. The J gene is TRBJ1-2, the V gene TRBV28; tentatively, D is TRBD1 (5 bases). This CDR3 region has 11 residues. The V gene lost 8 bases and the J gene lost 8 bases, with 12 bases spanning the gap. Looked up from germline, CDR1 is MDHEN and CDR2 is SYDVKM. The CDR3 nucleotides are TGTGCCAGCGGTGGGACCGAGGGCTACACCCTC. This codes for CASGGTEGYTL.

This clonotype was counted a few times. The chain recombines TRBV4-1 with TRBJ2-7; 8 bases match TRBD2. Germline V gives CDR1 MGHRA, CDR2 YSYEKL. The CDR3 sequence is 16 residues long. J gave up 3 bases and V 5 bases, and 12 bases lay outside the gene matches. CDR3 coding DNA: TGCGCCAGCAGCGGGGCGGCGGGAGGTCCGATCTACGAGCAGTACTTC. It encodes CASSGAAGGPIYEQYF.

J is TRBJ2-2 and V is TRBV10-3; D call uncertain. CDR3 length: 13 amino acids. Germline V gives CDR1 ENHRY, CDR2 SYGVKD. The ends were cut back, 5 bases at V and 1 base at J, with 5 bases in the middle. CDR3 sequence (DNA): TGTGCCATCAGTCAATTGAACACCGGGGAGCTGTTTTTT. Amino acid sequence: CAISQLNTGELFF.

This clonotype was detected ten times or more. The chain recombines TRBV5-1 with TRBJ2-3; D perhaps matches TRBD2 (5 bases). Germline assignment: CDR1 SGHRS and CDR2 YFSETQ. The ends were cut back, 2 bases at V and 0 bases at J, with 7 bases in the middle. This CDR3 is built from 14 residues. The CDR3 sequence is CASSFRTSTDTQYF. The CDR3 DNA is TGCGCCAGCAGCTTCAGGACTAGCACAGATACGCAGTATTTT.

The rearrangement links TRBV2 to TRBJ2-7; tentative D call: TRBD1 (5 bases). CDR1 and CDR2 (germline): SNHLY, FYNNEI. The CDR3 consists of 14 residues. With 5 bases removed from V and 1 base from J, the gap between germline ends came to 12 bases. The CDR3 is CASSWTRFSYEQYF. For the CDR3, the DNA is TGTGCCAGCAGTTGGACACGATTTTCCTACGAGCAGTACTTC.

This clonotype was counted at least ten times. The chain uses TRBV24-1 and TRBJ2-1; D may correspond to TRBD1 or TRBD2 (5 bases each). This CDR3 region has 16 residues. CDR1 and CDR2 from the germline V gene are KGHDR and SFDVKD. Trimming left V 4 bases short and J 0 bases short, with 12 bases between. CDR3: CATSDQGTHSYNEQFF. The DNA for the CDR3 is TGTGCCACCAGTGACCAAGGGACGCACTCCTACAATGAGCAGTTCTTC.

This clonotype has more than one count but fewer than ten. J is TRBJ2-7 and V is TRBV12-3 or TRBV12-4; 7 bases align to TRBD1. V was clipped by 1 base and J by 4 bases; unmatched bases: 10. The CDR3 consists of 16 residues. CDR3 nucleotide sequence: TGTGCCAGCAGTTTAGAGGTCTGGACAGGACAGTACGAGCAGTACTTC. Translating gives CASSLEVWTGQYEQYF.

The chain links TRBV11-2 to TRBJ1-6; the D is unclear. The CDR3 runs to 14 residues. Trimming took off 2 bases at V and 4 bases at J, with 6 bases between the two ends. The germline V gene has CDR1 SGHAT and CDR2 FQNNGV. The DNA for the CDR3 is TGTGCCAGCAGCTTACACCCTTATAATTCACCCCTCCACTTT. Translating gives CASSLHPYNSPLHF.

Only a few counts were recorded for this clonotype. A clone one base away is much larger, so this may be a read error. CDR3 nucleotides: TGTGCCAGCAGTCACACCGGGACAACCCTAGCGGGAGGGCCATCCGATACGCAGCATTTT. This sequence encodes CASSHTGTTLAGGPSDTQHF. The V and J genes are TRBV28 and TRBJ2-3, with D possibly TRBD1 on 6 matching bases. TRBJ1-5 matches the DNA end more closely, so the J call is doubtful. Germline V lookup: CDR1 MDHEN, CDR2 SYDVKM. The CDR3 covers 20 residues.

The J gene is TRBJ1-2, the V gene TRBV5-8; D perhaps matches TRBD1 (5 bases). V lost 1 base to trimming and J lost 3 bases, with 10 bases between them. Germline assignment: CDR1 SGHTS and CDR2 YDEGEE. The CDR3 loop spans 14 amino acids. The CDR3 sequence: CASSLYPGDYGYTF. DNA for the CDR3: TGTGCCAGCAGCTTGTACCCGGGGGACTATGGCTACACCTTC.

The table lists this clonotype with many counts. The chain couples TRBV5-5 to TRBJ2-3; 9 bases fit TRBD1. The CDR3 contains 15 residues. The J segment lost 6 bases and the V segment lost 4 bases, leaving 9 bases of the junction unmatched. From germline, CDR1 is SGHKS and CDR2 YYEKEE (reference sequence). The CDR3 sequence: CASSAGQGLPDTQYF. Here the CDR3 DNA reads TGTGCCAGCAGCGCGGGACAGGGACTACCGGATACGCAGTATTTT. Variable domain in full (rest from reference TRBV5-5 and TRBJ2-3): DAGVTQSPTHLIKTRGQQVTLRCSPISGHKSVSWYQQVLGQGPQFIFQYYEKEERGRGNFPDRFSARQFPNYSSELNVNALLLGDSALYLCASSAGQGLPDTQYFGPGTRLTVL.

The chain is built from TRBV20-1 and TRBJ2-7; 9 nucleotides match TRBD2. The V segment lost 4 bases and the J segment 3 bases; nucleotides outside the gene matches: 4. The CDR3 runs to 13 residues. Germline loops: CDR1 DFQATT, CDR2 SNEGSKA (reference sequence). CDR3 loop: CSAMTSGYYEQYF. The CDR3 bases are TGCAGTGCTATGACTAGCGGATACTACGAGCAGTACTTC.

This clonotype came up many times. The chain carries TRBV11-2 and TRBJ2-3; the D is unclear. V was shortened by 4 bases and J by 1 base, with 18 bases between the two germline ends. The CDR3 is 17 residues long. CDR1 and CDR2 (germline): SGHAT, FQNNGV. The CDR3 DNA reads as TGTGCCAGCAGCTCCGGTAGTACTCTAACTGGCACAGATACGCAGTATTTT. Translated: CASSSGSTLTGTDTQYF.

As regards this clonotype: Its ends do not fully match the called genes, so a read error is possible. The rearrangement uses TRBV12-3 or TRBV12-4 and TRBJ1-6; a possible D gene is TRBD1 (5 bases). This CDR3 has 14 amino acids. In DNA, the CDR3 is TGTGCCAGCAGTGCCGGGACCTATATTTCACCCCTCCACTTT. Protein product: CASSAGTYISPLHF.

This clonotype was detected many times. CDR3: CATGTSVSYNEQFF. The CDR3 nucleotides are TGTGCCACGGGGACTAGCGTGTCCTACAATGAGCAGTTCTTC. The V gene is TRBV2, the J gene TRBJ2-1; 10 nucleotides line up with TRBD2. Per germline, CDR1 SNHLY and CDR2 FYNNEI. After removal of 10 bases from V and 1 base from J, the junction contained 4 bases not matched to a gene. This CDR3 is 14 amino acids long.

CDR3 nucleotide sequence: TGTGCCTGGAGTGAGGGACTTAGCACAGATACGCAGTATTTT. Translating it yields CAWSEGLSTDTQYF. The chain combines TRBV30 with TRBJ2-3; the D gene is possibly TRBD2 (6 bases). V gave up 1 base and J gave up 0 bases, with 8 bases separating them. The CDR3 consists of 14 residues. The V gene's germline CDR1 is GTSNPN and CDR2 SVGIG (reference sequence).

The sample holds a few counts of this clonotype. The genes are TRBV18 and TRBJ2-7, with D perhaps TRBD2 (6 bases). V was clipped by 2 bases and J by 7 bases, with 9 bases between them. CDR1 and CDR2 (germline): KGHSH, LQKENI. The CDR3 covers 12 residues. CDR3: CASSPGGEEQYF. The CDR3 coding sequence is TGTGCCAGCTCACCAGGAGGGGAAGAGCAGTACTTC. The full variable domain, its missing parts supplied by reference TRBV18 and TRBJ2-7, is NAGVMQNPRHLVRRRGQEARLRCSPMKGHSHVYWYRQLPEEGLKFMVYLQKENIIDESGMPKERFSAEFPKEGPSILRIQQVVRGDSAAYFCASSPGGEEQYFGPGTRLTVT.

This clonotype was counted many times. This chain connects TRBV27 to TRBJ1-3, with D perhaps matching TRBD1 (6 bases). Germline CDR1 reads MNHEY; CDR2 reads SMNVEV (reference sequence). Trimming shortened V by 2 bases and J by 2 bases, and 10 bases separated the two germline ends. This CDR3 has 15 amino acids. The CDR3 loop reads CASSLGGGPGNTIYF. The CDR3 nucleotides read TGTGCCAGCAGTTTAGGCGGGGGCCCTGGAAACACCATATATTTT.

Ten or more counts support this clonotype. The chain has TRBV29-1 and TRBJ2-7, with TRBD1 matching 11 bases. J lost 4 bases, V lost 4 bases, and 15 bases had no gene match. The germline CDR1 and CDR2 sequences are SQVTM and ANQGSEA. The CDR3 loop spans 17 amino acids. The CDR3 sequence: CSVVGSQADRGRYEQYF. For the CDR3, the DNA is TGCAGCGTTGTCGGTTCGCAAGCGGACAGGGGGCGATACGAGCAGTACTTC.

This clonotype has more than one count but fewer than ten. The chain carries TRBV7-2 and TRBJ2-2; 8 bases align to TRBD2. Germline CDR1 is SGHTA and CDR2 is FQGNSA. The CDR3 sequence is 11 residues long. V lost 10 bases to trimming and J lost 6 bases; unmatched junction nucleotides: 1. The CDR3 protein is CATGGAGELFF. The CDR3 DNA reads TGTGCCACCGGGGGGGCCGGGGAGCTGTTTTTT.

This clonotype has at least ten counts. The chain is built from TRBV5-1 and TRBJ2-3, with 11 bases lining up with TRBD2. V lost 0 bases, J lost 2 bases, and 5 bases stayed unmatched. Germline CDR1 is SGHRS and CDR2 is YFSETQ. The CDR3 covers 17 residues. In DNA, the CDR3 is TGCGCCAGCAGCTTGGGGACTAGCGGGTACCCCACAGATACGCAGTATTTT. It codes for CASSLGTSGYPTDTQYF.

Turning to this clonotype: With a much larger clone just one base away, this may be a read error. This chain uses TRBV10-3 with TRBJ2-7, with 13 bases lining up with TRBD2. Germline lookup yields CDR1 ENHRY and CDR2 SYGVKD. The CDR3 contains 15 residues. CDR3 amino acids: CAIRTGLAGDYGQYF. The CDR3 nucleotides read TGTGCCATCAGAACCGGACTAGCGGGGGACTACGGGCAGTACTTC.

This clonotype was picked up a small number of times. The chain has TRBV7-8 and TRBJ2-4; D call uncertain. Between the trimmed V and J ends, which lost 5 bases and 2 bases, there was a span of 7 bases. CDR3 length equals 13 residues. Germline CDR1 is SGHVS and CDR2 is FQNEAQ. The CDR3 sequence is CASSTGSKNIQYF. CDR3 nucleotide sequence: TGTGCCAGCAGCACCGGATCCAAAAACATTCAGTACTTC.

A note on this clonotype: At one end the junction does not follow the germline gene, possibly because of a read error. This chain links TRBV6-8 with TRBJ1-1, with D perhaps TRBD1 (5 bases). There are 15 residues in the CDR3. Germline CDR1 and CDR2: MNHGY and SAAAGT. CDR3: CAGSYSSRVNTEAFF. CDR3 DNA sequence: TGTGCCGGCAGTTACTCGTCCAGGGTGAACACTGAAGCTTTCTTT.

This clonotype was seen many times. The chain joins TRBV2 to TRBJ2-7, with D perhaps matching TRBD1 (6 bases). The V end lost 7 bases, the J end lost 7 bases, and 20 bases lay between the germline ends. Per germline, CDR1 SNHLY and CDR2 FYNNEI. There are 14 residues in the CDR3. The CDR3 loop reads CASTPGQGREEQYF. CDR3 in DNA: TGTGCCAGCACTCCGGGGCAGGGGCGAGAGGAGCAGTACTTC.

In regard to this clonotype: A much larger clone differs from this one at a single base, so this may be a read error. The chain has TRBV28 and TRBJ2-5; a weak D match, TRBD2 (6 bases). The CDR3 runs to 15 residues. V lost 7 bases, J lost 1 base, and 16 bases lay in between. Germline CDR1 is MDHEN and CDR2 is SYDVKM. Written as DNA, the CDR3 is TGTGCCAGCACCCCACCGCGGGATGCCCAAGAGACCCAGTACTTC. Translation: CASTPPRDAQETQYF.

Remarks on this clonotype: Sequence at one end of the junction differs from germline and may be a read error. In nucleotides, the CDR3 is TGTGCCAGCAATTACCGGGGTGCCTACGAGCAGTACTTC. Translated, it gives CASNYRGAYEQYF. The chain combines TRBV6-5 with TRBJ2-7; perhaps TRBD2 as D (5 bases). The germline V gene encodes CDR1 MNHEY and CDR2 SVGAGI. The CDR3 runs 13 residues.

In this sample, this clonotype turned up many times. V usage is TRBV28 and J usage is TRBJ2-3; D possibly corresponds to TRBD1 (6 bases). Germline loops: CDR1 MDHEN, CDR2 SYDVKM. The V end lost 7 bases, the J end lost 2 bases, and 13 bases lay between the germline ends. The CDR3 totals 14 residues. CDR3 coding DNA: TGTGCCAGCAAACTCGGGGACAACACAGATACGCAGTATTTT. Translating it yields CASKLGDNTDTQYF. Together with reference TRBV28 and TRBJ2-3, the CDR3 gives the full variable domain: DVKVTQSSRYLVKRTGEKVFLECVQDMDHENMFWYRQDPGLGLRLIYFSYDVKMKEKGDIPEGYSVSREKKERFSLILESASTNQTSMYLCASKLGDNTDTQYFGPGTRLTVL.

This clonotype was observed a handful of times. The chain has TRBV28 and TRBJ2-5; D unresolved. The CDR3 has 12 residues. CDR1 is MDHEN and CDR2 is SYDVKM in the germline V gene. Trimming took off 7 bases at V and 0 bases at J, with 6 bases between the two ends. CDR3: CASTRYQETQYF. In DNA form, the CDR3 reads TGTGCCAGCACGCGGTACCAAGAGACCCAGTACTTC.

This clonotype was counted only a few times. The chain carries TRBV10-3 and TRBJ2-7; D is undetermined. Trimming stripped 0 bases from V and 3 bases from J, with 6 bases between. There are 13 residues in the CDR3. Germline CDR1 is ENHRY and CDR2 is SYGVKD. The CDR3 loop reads CAISESQYYEQYF. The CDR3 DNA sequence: TGTGCCATCAGTGAGTCACAGTACTACGAGCAGTACTTC.

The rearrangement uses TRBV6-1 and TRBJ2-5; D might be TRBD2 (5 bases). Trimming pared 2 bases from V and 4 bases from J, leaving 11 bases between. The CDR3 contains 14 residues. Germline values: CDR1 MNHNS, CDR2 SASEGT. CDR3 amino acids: CASSESWGAETQYF. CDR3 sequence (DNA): TGTGCCAGCAGTGAATCCTGGGGAGCAGAGACCCAGTACTTC.